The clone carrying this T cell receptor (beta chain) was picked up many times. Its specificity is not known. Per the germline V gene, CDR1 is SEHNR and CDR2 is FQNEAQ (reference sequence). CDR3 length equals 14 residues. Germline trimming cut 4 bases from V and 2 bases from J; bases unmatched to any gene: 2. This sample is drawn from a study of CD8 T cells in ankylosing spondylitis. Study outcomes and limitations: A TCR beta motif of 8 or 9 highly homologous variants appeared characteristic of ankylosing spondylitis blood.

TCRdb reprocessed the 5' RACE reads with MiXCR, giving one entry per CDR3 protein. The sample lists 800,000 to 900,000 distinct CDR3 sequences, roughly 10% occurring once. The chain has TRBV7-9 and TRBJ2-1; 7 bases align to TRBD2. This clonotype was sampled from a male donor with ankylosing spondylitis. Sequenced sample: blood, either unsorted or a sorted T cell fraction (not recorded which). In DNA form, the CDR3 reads TGTGCCAGCAGCTCGGGGGGACCCTACAATGAGCAGTTCTTC. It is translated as CASSSGGPYNEQFF.